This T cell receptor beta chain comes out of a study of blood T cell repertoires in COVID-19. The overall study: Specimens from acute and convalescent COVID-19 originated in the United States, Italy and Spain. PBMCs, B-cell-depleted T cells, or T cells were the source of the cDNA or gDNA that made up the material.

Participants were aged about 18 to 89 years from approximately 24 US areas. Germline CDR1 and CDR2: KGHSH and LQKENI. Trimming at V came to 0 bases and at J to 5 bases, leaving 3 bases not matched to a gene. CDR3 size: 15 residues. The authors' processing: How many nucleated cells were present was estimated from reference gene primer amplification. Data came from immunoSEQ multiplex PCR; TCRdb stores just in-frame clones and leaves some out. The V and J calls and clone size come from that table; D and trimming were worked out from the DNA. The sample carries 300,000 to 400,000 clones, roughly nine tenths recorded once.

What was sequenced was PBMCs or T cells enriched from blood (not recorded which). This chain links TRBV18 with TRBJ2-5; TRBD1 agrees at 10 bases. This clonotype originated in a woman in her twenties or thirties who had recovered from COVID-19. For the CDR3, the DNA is TGTGCCAGCTCACCACCGGAGACAGGGGGCGAGACCCAGTACTTC. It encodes CASSPPETGGETQYF.